This TCR beta chain appears in the sequencing data of a study of regulatory T cells in long-lasting Graves disease. Study results and caveats: The small sample size may have reduced accuracy.

Building the TCR beta libraries relied on iRepertoire HTBI primers, and CDR3 regions underwent Arm-PCR. TCRdb itself ran the multiplex PCR reads through MiXCR, one entry per CDR3 protein. The sample has 450,000 to 600,000 distinct CDR3 sequences; about 13% are singletons. This clonotype was seen only a few times. Its specificity is unknown. Between the trimmed V and J ends, which lost 4 bases and 7 bases, there was a span of 7 bases. Germline V gives CDR1 SQVTM, CDR2 ANQGSEA. The CDR3 runs to 10 residues. As for time point: newly diagnosed GD, antithyroid drugs for less than 3 months. Making the TCR library involved RNA that had been extracted from PBMCs. These data also featured in a second study, about T cells in Graves' hyperthyroidism and ophthalmopathy.

The TCR sequence derives from a man aged 25-40 years with Graves disease. Sequences were derived from peripheral blood mononuclear cells (PBMCs), sampled at new diagnosis, from a patient treated with antithyroid drugs. The chain has TRBV29-1 and TRBJ1-1; D uncertain. CDR3 region: CSVGSGEAFF. The CDR3 nucleotides are TGCAGCGTTGGGAGCGGTGAAGCTTTCTTT.